Sequencing of this T cell receptor beta chain was carried out in a study of T cell responses to AZD1222 COVID-19 vaccine. Sequencing was performed with immunoSEQ multiplex PCR; in TCRdb, only in-frame clones are kept and a portion is missing. This sample yields some 130,000 clones, of which approximately 88% are seen a single time; around 5.3% belongs to the top ten. With regard to this clone: The antigen is not known.

Deletions cut 2 bases from V and 4 bases from J, with 14 bases between. CDR1 is MDHEN, CDR2 SYDVKM, per germline. This CDR3 is built from 15 residues. Study results and caveats: Sampling captured repertoires only after the peak T cell response.

This TCR came from an adult who received the AZD1222 COVID-19 vaccine. V usage is TRBV28 and J usage is TRBJ1-2; a weak D match, TRBD1 (6 bases). This specimen consisted of peripheral blood, obtained 28 days after the second AZD1222 dose. The CDR3 loop reads CASSLTSGRGYGYTF. The CDR3 nucleotides are TGTGCCAGCAGTTTAACGTCGGGCAGGGGCTATGGCTACACCTTC.